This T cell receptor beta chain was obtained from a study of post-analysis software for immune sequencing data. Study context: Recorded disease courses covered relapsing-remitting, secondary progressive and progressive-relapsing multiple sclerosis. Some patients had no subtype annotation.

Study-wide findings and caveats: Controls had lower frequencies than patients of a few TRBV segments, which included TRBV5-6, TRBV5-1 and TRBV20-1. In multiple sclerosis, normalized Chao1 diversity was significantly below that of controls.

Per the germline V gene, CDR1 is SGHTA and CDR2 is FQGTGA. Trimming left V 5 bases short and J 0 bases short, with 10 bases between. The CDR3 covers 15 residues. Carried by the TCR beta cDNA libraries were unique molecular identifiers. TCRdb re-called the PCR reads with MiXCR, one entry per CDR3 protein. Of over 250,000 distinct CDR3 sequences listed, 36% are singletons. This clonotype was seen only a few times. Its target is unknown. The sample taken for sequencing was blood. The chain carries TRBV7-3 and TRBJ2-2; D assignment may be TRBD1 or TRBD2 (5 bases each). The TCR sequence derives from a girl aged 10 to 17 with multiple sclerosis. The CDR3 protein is CASSTGTTNTGELFF. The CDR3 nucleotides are TGTGCCAGCAGCACCGGGACGACGAACACCGGGGAGCTGTTTTTT.